One and the same sample provided the 20 T cell receptor beta chains below, sequenced in a study of T cells in Graves' hyperthyroidism and ophthalmopathy. The TCR beta CDR3 regions underwent amplification using RNA transcripts as the source. First-round RT-PCR of the TCR CDR3 relied on the HTBI primer set. TCRdb re-called the multiplex PCR reads through MiXCR, storing one row per CDR3 protein. Of a few hundred thousand distinct CDR3 sequences in the sample, about an eighth were seen once. Sequenced input: blood. The receptor set was obtained from a woman under 30 with Graves' hyperthyroidism.

This clonotype was detected ten times or more. The V and J genes are TRBV12-3 or TRBV12-4 and TRBJ1-5; 10 nucleotides match TRBD1. The CDR3 is 16 residues long. J lost 3 bases, V lost 5 bases, and 7 bases had no gene match. The CDR3 sequence is CASSLRQGAINQPQHF. In DNA, the CDR3 is TGTGCCAGCAGTCTCAGACAGGGGGCGATCAATCAGCCCCAGCATTTT.

The genes are TRBV6-5 and TRBJ2-2; 8 nucleotides agree with TRBD2. The V gene end was trimmed by 5 bases and the J gene end by 0 bases; junction bases not matched to a gene: 14. The CDR3 length is 19 residues. In germline, CDR1 is MNHEY, CDR2 SVGAGI. In nucleotides, the CDR3 is TGTGCCAGCAGTGACCCGAGAGTAAATAGCGGGACGAACACCGGGGAGCTGTTTTTT. This encodes CASSDPRVNSGTNTGELFF.

A remark on this clonotype: Since the CDR3 does not end with the conserved phenylalanine or tryptophan, this likely comes from a read error. The chain uses TRBV2 and TRBJ1-6, with 8 bases fitting TRBD1. This CDR3 is 13 amino acids long. CDR1 and CDR2 from the germline V gene are SNHLY and FYNNEI. The junction had 5 bases not matched to a gene; V was cut back by 7 bases and J by 9 bases. CDR3 loop: CASMTGDSSPLHL. The CDR3 DNA reads TGTGCCAGCATGACAGGGGATTCTTCACCCCTCCACTTG.

A word on this clonotype: A read error is possible here, since a much larger clone lies one base away. The V and J genes are TRBV12-3 or TRBV12-4 and TRBJ1-1; possibly TRBD1 for D (5 bases). This CDR3 is 14 amino acids long. The CDR3 loop reads CAGSLGGVRTEAFF. The CDR3 nucleotides read TGTGCCGGCAGCTTAGGAGGGGTTCGGACTGAAGCTTTCTTT.

V and J are TRBV5-4 and TRBJ2-1; no clear D gene. This CDR3 region has 14 residues. Germline-derived CDR1 and CDR2 are SGHNT and YYREEE (reference sequence). Deletions cut 2 bases from V and 4 bases from J, with 10 bases between. CDR3 DNA: TGTGCCAGCAGCTTTATCACAGAATACAATGAGCAGTTCTTC. Residues: CASSFITEYNEQFF.

The chain employs TRBV20-1 and TRBJ2-3; D unclear. The CDR3 runs 15 residues. Trimming removed 0 bases from V and 1 base from J, with 11 bases in between. Per germline, CDR1 DFQATT and CDR2 SNEGSKA (reference sequence). The CDR3 DNA sequence: TGCAGTGCTAGAGATCCCACGAAGGGCACAGATACGCAGTATTTT. Translation gives CSARDPTKGTDTQYF.

The rearrangement uses TRBV27 and TRBJ2-5; TRBD2 might be the D (6 bases). The germline CDR1 and CDR2 sequences are MNHEY and SMNVEV (reference sequence). The germline V and J ends were trimmed by 8 bases and 4 bases, with 20 bases remaining between them. This CDR3 is built from 15 residues. The CDR3 coding sequence is TGTGCCAGCGCGCCCCTAGCGATGGGAGGAGAGACCCAGTACTTC. Amino acids: CASAPLAMGGETQYF.

The chain is built from TRBV6-4 and TRBJ2-1; TRBD1 agrees at 7 bases. The CDR3 consists of 15 residues. Germline CDR1 and CDR2: MRHNA and SNTAGT. The V gene end was trimmed by 7 bases and the J gene end by 7 bases; junction bases not matched to a gene: 13. CDR3 amino acids: CASTAAPGGNNEQFF. CDR3 coding DNA: TGTGCCAGCACGGCGGCCCCAGGGGGAAATAATGAGCAGTTCTTC.

This clonotype was seen at least ten times. The chain couples TRBV3-1 to TRBJ2-2, with no clear D. This CDR3 comprises 13 residues. Deletions cut 1 base from V and 5 bases from J, with 5 bases between. Germline CDR1 and CDR2: LGHDT and YNNKEL (reference sequence). The CDR3 protein is CASSQVRTGELFF. CDR3 DNA: TGTGCCAGCAGCCAAGTAAGGACCGGGGAGCTGTTTTTT. The whole variable domain, filled in from reference TRBV3-1 and TRBJ2-2, reads DTAVSQTPKYLVTQMGNDKSIKCEQNLGHDTMYWYKQDSKKFLKIMFSYNNKELIINETVPNRFSPKSPDKAHLNLHINSLELGDSAVYFCASSQVRTGELFFGEGSRLTVL.

The chain is built from TRBV19 and TRBJ1-6; perhaps TRBD1 as D (5 bases). The V gene lost 9 bases and the J gene lost 7 bases, with 13 bases spanning the gap. The V gene's germline CDR1 is LNHDA and CDR2 SQIVND (reference sequence). This CDR3 spans 13 amino acids. CDR3 in DNA: TGTGCCAGGAGTGCAGGGCGGAATTCACCCCTCCACTTT. This codes for CARSAGRNSPLHF.

There are many counts of this clonotype. The chain employs TRBV6-1 and TRBJ2-4; 10 bases map to TRBD2. The V segment lost 5 bases and the J segment 7 bases; nucleotides outside the gene matches: 11. The germline gives CDR1 MNHNS, CDR2 SASEGT. The CDR3 totals 16 residues. CDR3 bases: TGTGCCAGCAGTCAAACTAGCGGGGACGGAAGGAACATTCAGTACTTC. Residues: CASSQTSGDGRNIQYF.

Concerning this clonotype itself: The conserved final phenylalanine or tryptophan is absent from the CDR3, which likely points to a read error. V and J are TRBV19 and TRBJ1-1; no reliable D call. The length of the CDR3 is 13 residues. Germline CDR1 LNHDA, CDR2 SQIVND (reference sequence). Trimming removed 4 bases at V and 0 bases at J, with 6 bases between. The CDR3 DNA reads TGTGCCAGTAGTAAATCCGTGAACACTGAAGCTTTCTCT. It translates to CASSKSVNTEAFS.

This chain joins TRBV9 and TRBJ1-1; TRBD1 aligns across 9 bases. The CDR3 sequence is 16 residues long. The V and J ends lost 3 bases and 5 bases, in that order; junction bases with no gene match: 11. Germline CDR1 and CDR2: SGDLS and YYNGEE. For the CDR3, the DNA is TGTGCCAGCAGCGGGGCCCCGGGACAGGGTAGGACTGAAGCTTTCTTT. It specifies CASSGAPGQGRTEAFF.

The CDR3 here is CASKGQGVSGELFF. Here the CDR3 DNA reads TGTGCCAGCAAGGGACAGGGGGTCTCCGGGGAGCTGTTTTTT. The chain has TRBV12-3 or TRBV12-4 and TRBJ2-2, with 11 bases identical to TRBD1. This CDR3 is built from 14 residues. V was pared by 7 bases and J by 6 bases, with 4 bases of the junction left unmatched.

This clonotype occurred many times. V and J are TRBV7-9 and TRBJ1-3, with D unclear. Deletions cut 0 bases from V and 0 bases from J, with 9 bases between. The CDR3 runs 16 residues. CDR1 SEHNR and CDR2 FQNEAQ come from the germline V gene (reference sequence). CDR3 protein: CASSLAPWSSGNTIYF. The CDR3 DNA is TGTGCCAGCAGCTTAGCGCCCTGGAGCTCTGGAAACACCATATATTTT.

This chain connects TRBV27 to TRBJ2-7; 7 positions agree with TRBD1. Germline V gene data show CDR1 as MNHEY and CDR2 as SMNVEV (reference sequence). V dropped 2 bases and J dropped 0; count of bases not matched to a gene: 13. This CDR3 is built from 18 residues. In DNA form, the CDR3 reads TGTGCCAGCAGTTTACTATACGGACAGGAGGAGAGCTCCTACGAGCAGTACTTC. Amino acids: CASSLLYGQEESSYEQYF.

The chain employs TRBV7-2 and TRBJ1-4; D is perhaps TRBD1 (6 bases). The V gene's germline CDR1 is SGHTA and CDR2 FQGNSA. The CDR3 sequence is 15 residues long. V lost 4 bases to trimming and J lost 5 bases, with 14 bases between them. The CDR3 sequence is CASSSQGLRNEKLFF. CDR3 nucleotides: TGTGCCAGCAGCTCACAGGGATTACGGAATGAAAAACTGTTTTTT.

This clonotype has a count of ten or more. This chain uses TRBV10-2 with TRBJ1-1; weak D call: TRBD1 (5 bases). CDR1 is WSHSY and CDR2 is SAAADI in the germline V gene. V lost 7 bases and J lost 4, with 13 bases in between. The CDR3 contains 13 residues. CDR3 sequence: CASIAGLGTEAFF. In DNA, the CDR3 is TGCGCCAGCATTGCAGGGCTAGGCACTGAAGCTTTCTTT.

This chain links TRBV7-3 with TRBJ1-1; D uncertain. Germline loops: CDR1 SGHTA, CDR2 FQGTGA. The V end lost 0 bases, the J end lost 4 bases, and 9 bases lay between the germline ends. The CDR3 spans 14 residues. CDR3: CASSLTPFSTEAFF. The CDR3 DNA reads TGTGCCAGCAGCTTAACCCCTTTCTCCACTGAAGCTTTCTTT.

This clonotype showed up many times. The DNA for the CDR3 is TGCAGTGTCGGGGGAGCCTCCAATGAGCAGTTCTTC. Translated, it gives CSVGGASNEQFF. V and J are TRBV20-1 and TRBJ2-1; tentative D call: TRBD2 (6 bases). The length of the CDR3 is 12 residues. Germline V gives CDR1 DFQATT, CDR2 SNEGSKA (reference sequence). V gave up 7 bases and J gave up 6 bases, with 13 bases separating them.